This T cell receptor beta chain was found in a study of blood T cell repertoires in COVID-19. Study summary: COVID-19 samples from acute and convalescent phases originated in the United States, Italy and Spain. Sample material is recorded as cDNA or gDNA derived from T cells, B-cell-depleted T cells, or PBMCs.

V was trimmed by 1 base and J by 5 bases, leaving 12 bases between them. Germline lookup yields CDR1 LNHNV and CDR2 YYDKDF (reference sequence). This CDR3 region has 14 residues. In the original processing: Amplification from reference gene primers served as the basis for estimated nucleated cell counts. Using immunoSEQ multiplex PCR, the repertoire was profiled, and TCRdb retains in-frame clones only, with some absent. Clone size and the V and J calls come from that table; the DNA yielded D and trimming. The data hold more than 110,000 clones, with under 90% observed a single time. This TCR was sampled from a human donor in a cohort sampled during active COVID-19. The sequenced sample consisted of peripheral blood. J is TRBJ2-7 and V is TRBV15; possible D gene TRBD1, 5 bases. The chain's CDR3 is CATSRATGLDEQYF. CDR3 sequence (DNA): TGTGCCACCAGCAGAGCCACAGGTTTGGACGAGCAGTACTTC. Drawing the rest from reference TRBV15 and TRBJ2-7, the complete variable domain is DAMVIQNPRYQVTQFGKPVTLSCSQTLNHNVMYWYQQKSSQAPKLLFHYYDKDFNNEADTPDNFQSRRPNTSFCFLDIRSPGLGDTAMYLCATSRATGLDEQYFGPGTRLTVT.